A single sample is the source of the 22 T cell receptor beta chains below, sequenced in a study of blood T cells in healthy people across ages. With a J-beta primer mix and a sample-barcoded 5' primer, a second PCR ran roughly 6 to 11 cycles. TCRdb reprocessed the 5' RACE reads with MiXCR, giving one entry per CDR3 protein. The sample shows roughly 2 million distinct CDR3 sequences, roughly 50% of them seen only once. Sequencing was done on a sample of blood. These TCRs come from a woman in her 40s in good health.

This chain uses TRBV5-1 with TRBJ2-5, with D perhaps TRBD2 (6 bases). The germline V and J ends were trimmed by 2 bases and 9 bases, with 11 bases remaining between them. This CDR3 comprises 12 residues. Germline V CDR1 and CDR2: SGHRS, YFSETQ. The CDR3 here is CASSLGGSAQYF. CDR3 DNA: TGCGCCAGCAGCTTAGGAGGGTCGGCCCAGTACTTC. Combining the CDR3 with reference TRBV5-1 and TRBJ2-5 gives the whole variable domain KAGVTQTPRYLIKTRGQQVTLSCSPISGHRSVSWYQQTPGQGLQFLFEYFSETQRNKGNFPGRFSGRQFSNSRSEMNVSTLELGDSALYLCASSLGGSAQYFGPGTRLLVL.

Note on this clonotype: A read error is likely, as this CDR3 ends without the conserved phenylalanine or tryptophan. V is TRBV4-3 and J is TRBJ2-1, with D possibly called TRBD1 or TRBD2 (5 bases each). This CDR3 contains 17 residues. Germline V gives CDR1 LGHNA, CDR2 YSLEER. Trimming pared 0 bases from V and 7 bases from J, leaving 19 bases between. The DNA of the CDR3 is TGCGCCAGCAGCCAAGATCGGGGCGTCGGGGCTTATAATGAGCAGTTCTTA. Its protein product is CASSQDRGVGAYNEQFL.

There are a few counts of this clonotype. CDR3 DNA sequence: TGTGCCAGCAGCTTAGAATCTTGGAAGATTTGGTACAATGAGCAGTTCTTC. Its translation: CASSLESWKIWYNEQFF. The chain carries TRBV7-8 and TRBJ2-1, with no clear D. Germline V lookup: CDR1 SGHVS, CDR2 FQNEAQ. The CDR3 spans 17 residues. The V end lost 1 base, the J end lost 4 bases, and 17 bases lay between the germline ends.

The chain joins TRBV4-3 to TRBJ2-3; D could derive from TRBD1 or TRBD2 (6 bases each). This CDR3 contains 13 residues. Per germline, CDR1 LGHNA and CDR2 YSLEER. V was shortened by 11 bases and J by 5 bases, with 17 bases between the two germline ends. DNA for the CDR3: TGCGCCGCCAGAGGGGGGCCGAGAGATACGCAGTATTTT. The encoded protein is CAARGGPRDTQYF.

The chain carries TRBV27 and TRBJ1-2, with a tentative D call TRBD1 (6 bases). Trimming took off 5 bases at V and 5 bases at J, with 21 bases between the two ends. Germline V CDR1 and CDR2: MNHEY, SMNVEV (reference sequence). The CDR3 totals 16 residues. The DNA for the CDR3 is TGTGCCAGCAGTCCCAGGGGTGCCGTCCAAATGTATGGCTACACCTTC. It specifies CASSPRGAVQMYGYTF.

This chain joins TRBV20-1 and TRBJ2-3; 7 positions match TRBD1. CDR3 length: 15 residues. The V gene's germline CDR1 is DFQATT and CDR2 SNEGSKA (reference sequence). V was clipped by 2 bases and J by 2 bases; unmatched bases: 7. The CDR3 here is CSARTPTGPTDTQYF. For the CDR3, the DNA is TGCAGTGCTAGAACCCCGACAGGGCCCACAGATACGCAGTATTTT.

This clonotype has a handful of counts. The CDR3 DNA reads as TGCGCCAGCAGCTTGATGGTTGCTAATGGGGGTGAGCAGTTCTTC. This sequence encodes CASSLMVANGGEQFF. The gene calls are TRBV5-1 and TRBJ2-1; D might be TRBD1 or TRBD2, each matching 5 bases. V was trimmed by 1 base and J by 9 bases, leaving 17 bases between them. Germline assignment: CDR1 SGHRS and CDR2 YFSETQ. The CDR3 sequence is 15 residues long.

The V gene is TRBV7-2, the J gene TRBJ2-3; 12 nucleotides match TRBD2. CDR3 size: 17 residues. V was pared by 1 base and J by 4 bases, with 6 bases of the junction left unmatched. From germline, CDR1 is SGHTA and CDR2 FQGNSA. As DNA, the CDR3 is TGTGCCAGCAGCTTAGGCCCTAGCGGGGGGGCCTCAGATACGCAGTATTTT. Translating it yields CASSLGPSGGASDTQYF.

This clonotype was observed a few times. The rearrangement links TRBV11-2 to TRBJ2-1, with 10 bases identical to TRBD2. Germline V CDR1 and CDR2: SGHAT, FQNNGV. V trimming: 3 bases; J trimming: 9 bases; junction bases outside the gene matches: 8. This CDR3 spans 15 amino acids. The CDR3 reads CASSFSGTSAGEQFF. The CDR3 DNA is TGTGCCAGCAGCTTTTCCGGGACTAGCGCGGGTGAGCAGTTCTTC.

The CDR3 bases are TGTGCCAGCAGTTACTTCGTCCCCGGGGAGCTGTTTTTT. This translates into CASSYFVPGELFF. This sequence joins TRBV6-2 or TRBV6-3 and TRBJ2-2; D uncertain. From germline, CDR1 is MNHEY and CDR2 SVGEGT. This CDR3 comprises 13 residues. V lost 1 base, J lost 6 bases, and 6 bases lay in between.

The chain is built from TRBV20-1 and TRBJ2-5; D remains unclear. CDR1 DFQATT and CDR2 SNEGSKA come from the germline V gene (reference sequence). V lost 6 bases to trimming and J lost 0 bases, with 11 bases between them. This CDR3 has 13 residues. The CDR3 nucleotides are TGCAGTGCCGATGAATGGTACCAAGAGACCCAGTACTTC. Encoded protein: CSADEWYQETQYF.

CDR3 region: CASSFRSSGANVLTF. The DNA for the CDR3 is TGTGCCAGCAGTTTCCGGAGCTCTGGGGCCAACGTCCTGACTTTC. The V and J genes are TRBV27 and TRBJ2-6; D unresolved. Germline assignment: CDR1 MNHEY and CDR2 SMNVEV (reference sequence). The CDR3 has 15 amino acids. Trimming removed 3 bases at V and 0 bases at J, with 6 bases between.

This clonotype has only a few counts. The rearrangement joins TRBV20-1 to TRBJ2-1, with 12 bases matching TRBD2. CDR1 and CDR2 from the germline V gene are DFQATT and SNEGSKA (reference sequence). J gave up 0 bases and V 5 bases, and 5 bases lay outside the gene matches. CDR3 length: 16 residues. CDR3 sequence: CSALTSGRTSYNEQFF. CDR3 DNA: TGCAGTGCTTTGACTAGCGGGAGAACCTCCTACAATGAGCAGTTCTTC.

This clonotype was seen a few times. J is TRBJ2-1 and V is TRBV6-5; 8 bases line up with TRBD2. CDR1 is MNHEY and CDR2 is SVGAGI in the germline V gene. J lost 7 bases, V lost 2 bases, and 7 bases had no gene match. The CDR3 is 15 amino acids. CDR3 DNA sequence: TGTGCCAGCAGTTACCGGGGGGGCCTAAAGAATGAGCAGTTCTTC. It yields the protein CASSYRGGLKNEQFF.

The CDR3 here is CASSPMPNQRGGSSYNEQFF. As DNA, the CDR3 is TGTGCCAGCAGCCCGATGCCGAACCAGCGGGGGGGGAGCTCCTACAATGAGCAGTTCTTC. The rearrangement joins TRBV3-1 to TRBJ2-1; 10 bases are shared with TRBD2. The germline V gene encodes CDR1 LGHDT and CDR2 YNNKEL (reference sequence). Germline trimming cut 4 bases from V and 0 bases from J; bases unmatched to any gene: 15. This CDR3 spans 20 amino acids.

CDR3 amino acids: CASSLNSPNEKLFF. The CDR3 region has the DNA TGCGCCAGCAGCTTGAACAGCCCTAATGAAAAACTGTTTTTT. This chain links TRBV5-1 with TRBJ1-4; D remains unclear. From germline, CDR1 is SGHRS and CDR2 YFSETQ. Deletions cut 1 base from V and 3 bases from J, with 7 bases between. The length of the CDR3 is 14 residues.

This clonotype has just one count. The chain uses TRBV5-1 and TRBJ2-1; 9 bases agree with TRBD2. V shed 6 bases, J shed 6 bases, and the junction held 13 bases outside the gene matches. This CDR3 spans 16 amino acids. CDR1 is SGHRS and CDR2 is YFSETQ in the germline V gene. CDR3 sequence (DNA): TGCGCCAGCACCCTACCCAGCGGGGGGATTGGCAATGAGCAGTTCTTC. It is translated as CASTLPSGGIGNEQFF. The variable domain in full, completed from reference TRBV5-1 and TRBJ2-1, reads KAGVTQTPRYLIKTRGQQVTLSCSPISGHRSVSWYQQTPGQGLQFLFEYFSETQRNKGNFPGRFSGRQFSNSRSEMNVSTLELGDSALYLCASTLPSGGIGNEQFFGPGTRLTVL.

This clonotype appeared a few times. The chain recombines TRBV6-6 with TRBJ2-7; tentatively, D is TRBD1 (5 bases). The ends were cut back, 2 bases at V and 2 bases at J, with 13 bases in the middle. This CDR3 contains 15 residues. Germline lookup yields CDR1 MNHNY and CDR2 SVGAGI (reference sequence). CDR3 amino acids: CASSYGRAPTYEQYF. The CDR3 coding sequence is TGTGCCAGCAGTTACGGCAGGGCCCCTACCTACGAGCAGTACTTC.

The gene calls are TRBV20-1 and TRBJ1-2; weak D call: TRBD1 (5 bases). Per the germline V gene, CDR1 is DFQATT and CDR2 is SNEGSKA (reference sequence). The CDR3 extends over 14 amino acids. The V end was cut by 0 bases, the J end by 8 bases, with 16 bases between. The CDR3 DNA follows: TGCAGTGCTAGAGAAAAACAGGACCTCTTCGGCTACACCTTC. Protein product: CSAREKQDLFGYTF.

This clonotype came up a few times. The rearrangement links TRBV20-1 to TRBJ2-4, with 10 bases identical to TRBD1. CDR1 DFQATT and CDR2 SNEGSKA come from the germline V gene (reference sequence). The CDR3 is made up of 15 amino acids. V dropped 6 bases and J dropped 3; count of bases not matched to a gene: 8. In nucleotides, the CDR3 is TGCAGTGCCTCCCCGGGACAGGGGCACAAAAACATTCAGTACTTC. Its protein product is CSASPGQGHKNIQYF.

The sample holds a few counts of this clonotype. This sequence joins TRBV12-3 or TRBV12-4 and TRBJ1-2, with unresolved D. This CDR3 comprises 12 residues. Trimming took 4 bases from V and 5 from J, leaving 8 bases between them. The CDR3 DNA is TGTGCCAGCAGTTCTACAGCTTATGGCTACACCTTC. Amino acids: CASSSTAYGYTF.

This clonotype showed up just a few times. The chain combines TRBV6-2 or TRBV6-3 with TRBJ2-5; D unresolved. The germline V gene encodes CDR1 MNHEY and CDR2 SVGEGT. The CDR3 totals 13 residues. Trimming stripped 4 bases from V and 12 bases from J, with 18 bases between. The CDR3 bases are TGTGCCAGCAGTTCTTTCATGGATGGGAAGGAGTACTTC. Protein: CASSSFMDGKEYF.